This TCR beta chain was obtained from a study of beta chain features in type 1 diabetes (dated by TCRdb to 2017 to 2018). Background for the entire study: No differences in mean age, gender distribution, total cell number or subset yield were found between patients and healthy donors. A total of about 100 million sorted cells were examined across all samples, and RNA yield correlated strongly with the number of cells per subset. In the study, recently diagnosed type 1 diabetes patients and matched healthy donors were compared on the TCRB repertoires of their sorted circulating CD4+ T cell subsets. Whereas all 28 donors provided naive and central memory subsets, regulatory and stem cell-like memory subsets were isolated from just 8 patients and about 8 healthy donors.

Each donor gave one peripheral blood draw, averaging approximately 0.12 L, which was collected into heparinised tubes. Using a panel that included CD45RO, CCR7, CD25, CD127, CD95 and CD27, naive, central memory, regulatory and stem cell-like memory CD4+ T cells were sorted on a BD FACSAria II. All sorted populations exceeded 98% purity. PBMCs were isolated right away by Lymphoprep density gradient centrifugation and were stained directly, without culture. Samples were stained and sorted in pairs, with one healthy donor and one patient per experiment, so that batch effects were minimized. As regards this clone: Its antigen is currently not known. No quality values exist for individual bases; no much larger clone is one base distant.

The germline V gene encodes CDR1 MNHEY and CDR2 SVGAGI. Its CDR3 holds 12 amino acids, cysteine through phenylalanine. Just the 36-base CDR3 DNA is kept, in frame starting at base 1. V trim: 6 bases; J trim: 7 bases; unmatched bases: 5. The research as a whole found: Naive, central memory and regulatory TCRB repertoires appeared to be more alike among patients than among healthy donors. In all four CD4+ subsets, TCRB CDR3 length was moderately but significantly shorter in type 1 diabetes patients. Sequencing cDNA rather than genomic DNA could over-represent highly expressing activated cells, although activation and CD3 levels did not differ between groups. Shorter templates might have been favored by PCR, but patient and control samples were amplified and corrected together, so both groups would have been affected equally by any skew. Because the HLA sub-analyses included only small numbers of individuals, any influence of HLA type on TCRB rearrangement was left unresolved. At VDJ recombination sites, patients with type 1 diabetes made fewer insertions and deleted more nucleotides, a pattern implying thymic rearrangement abnormalities.

All of the isolated RNA was reverse transcribed with the High Capacity cDNA Reverse Transcription Kit, so expressed TCRB transcripts were sequenced. For stem cell-like memory T cell samples, survey-depth immunoSEQ sequencing was used, averaging about 1.01 million total reads per sample. Sorted cells were lysed in RLT buffer and RNA was extracted with DNase-treated RNeasy Micro or Mini kits, depending on cell number. Each cell subset was processed on its own to prevent cross-contamination, while patient and healthy donor samples were processed together. Using the immunoSEQ multiplex PCR, TCRB sequences were amplified from cDNA into 87-bp fragments spanning the CDR3 region. The amplicons were sequenced using the Illumina HiSeq platform. The paper's processing steps were these. PCR bias was computationally corrected using synthetic template baselines, reads within Hamming distance 2 were collapsed, and singletons that could not be merged were discarded. By aligning reads against IMGT, V, D and J genes, CDR3 length, and insertions or deletions at six rearrangement sites were assigned. Within each subset, clonotype counts were normalized to sorted cell number, and only after that were true diversity and Gini coefficients computed with the tcR R package. The overlap coefficient, calculated on TCRB nucleotide sequences, was used to quantify repertoire sharing. In its TCRdb copy, this immuneACCESS table keeps in-frame sequences only and misses some clones. Where compared with another copy, unresolved V genes explain less than half of these, and the others have no known cause. V, J and clone size are those of that table, while D and trimming were read from the DNA. This sample is represented by under 90,000 clones; roughly 30% of them were singletons. About 0.42% of the sample is taken by the ten largest.

The sequence derives from a woman between 18 and 29 years old in good health. The sample consisted of stem cell memory CD4+ T cells from blood. The cell subset or site label, as the study defines it: stem cell-like memory CD4+ T cells. The chain was built from TRBV6-5 and TRBJ1-2; 7 junctional bases match TRBD1. The CDR3 protein is CASRKDRVGYTF. The DNA is as follows: TGTGCCAGCAGAAAAGACAGGGTTGGCTACACCTTC.